This TCR beta chain was found in a study of T cell responses to AZD1222 COVID-19 vaccine. As for the study in general: Second-dose timings of about 4 or about 12 weeks were pooled.

CDR1 and CDR2 from the germline V gene are SNHLY and FYNNEI. Losses at the gene ends were 5 bases for V and 2 bases for J; bases not matched to a gene: 10. The CDR3 runs to 17 residues. Remarks on this clone: Its specificity is not known.

Assay used: immunoSEQ multiplex PCR; TCRdb lists only in-frame clones, some missing. The sample lists about 120,000 clones, 92% occurring once. Notes on the study in general: Females outnumbered males among donors, who were mostly white British; clonal diversity was possibly underestimated. Nearly half of spike-specific TCRs reportedly target variant regions that are unmutated in the B.1.351 and B.1.1.7 variants. After the peak T cell response, and only then, were repertoires sampled.

V usage is TRBV2 and J usage is TRBJ2-3; 10 bases line up with TRBD2. The sample in question was peripheral blood, obtained on day 0 of AZD1222 vaccination. This receptor was identified in an adult in good health. The CDR3 region is CASSRSLSGGITDTQYF. The CDR3 DNA reads TGTGCCAGCAGTAGATCCCTTAGCGGGGGGATCACAGATACGCAGTATTTT. Full variable domain (remainder filled in from reference TRBV2 and TRBJ2-3): EPEVTQTPSHQVTQMGQEVILRCVPISNHLYFYWYRQILGQKVEFLVSFYNNEISEKSEIFDDQFSVERPDGSNFTLKIRSTKLEDSAMYFCASSRSLSGGITDTQYFGPGTRLTVL.